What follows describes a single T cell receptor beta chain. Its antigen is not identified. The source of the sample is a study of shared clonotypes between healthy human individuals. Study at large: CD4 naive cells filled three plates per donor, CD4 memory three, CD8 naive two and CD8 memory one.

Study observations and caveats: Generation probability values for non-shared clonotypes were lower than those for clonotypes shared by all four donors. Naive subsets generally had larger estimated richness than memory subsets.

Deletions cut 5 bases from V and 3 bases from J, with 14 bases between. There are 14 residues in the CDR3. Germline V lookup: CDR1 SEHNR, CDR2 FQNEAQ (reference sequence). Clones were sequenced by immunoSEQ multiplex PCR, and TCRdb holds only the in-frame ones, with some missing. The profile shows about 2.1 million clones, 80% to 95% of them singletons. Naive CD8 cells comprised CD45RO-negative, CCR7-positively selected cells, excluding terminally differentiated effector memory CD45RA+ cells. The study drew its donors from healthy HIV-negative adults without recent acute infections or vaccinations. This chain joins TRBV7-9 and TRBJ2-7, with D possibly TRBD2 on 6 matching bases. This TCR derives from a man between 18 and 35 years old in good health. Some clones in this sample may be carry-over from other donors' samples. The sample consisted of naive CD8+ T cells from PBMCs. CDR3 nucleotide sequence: TGTGCCAGCAGCCCACGGGACTTATACTACGAGCAGTACTTC. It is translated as CASSPRDLYYEQYF. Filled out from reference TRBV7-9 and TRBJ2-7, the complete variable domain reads DTGVSQNPRHKITKRGQNVTFRCDPISEHNRLYWYRQTLGQGPEFLTYFQNEAQLEKSRLLSDRFSAERPKGSFSTLEIQRTEQGDSAMYLCASSPRDLYYEQYFGPGTRLTVT.